This entry features one TCR beta chain sequence. This same CDR3 is encoded by further DNA sequences in the sample. The data were obtained in a study of blood T cell repertoires in COVID-19. Study-wide context: Whether acute or convalescent, the COVID-19 samples came from the United States, Italy and Spain.

CDR1 SGHAT and CDR2 FQNNGV come from the germline V gene. CDR3 length: 15 amino acids. Germline trimming cut 1 base from V and 0 bases from J; bases unmatched to any gene: 0. Generated by immunoSEQ multiplex PCR, the TCRdb table keeps only in-frame clones and is missing some. Of hundreds of thousands of clones listed, roughly 90% are singletons. V and J are TRBV11-2 and TRBJ2-7, with TRBD2 matching over 10 bases. The sample taken for sequencing was peripheral blood. This clonotype was obtained from a man aged 60 to 69 who had recovered from COVID-19. CDR3 sequence: CASSLVAGGSYEQYF. Written as DNA, the CDR3 is TGTGCCAGCAGCTTAGTAGCGGGGGGCTCCTACGAGCAGTACTTC.